The rows below give T cell receptor beta chains drawn from one sample of a study of blood T cell repertoires in COVID-19. TCRdb keeps only in-frame clones here, not all; method: immunoSEQ multiplex PCR. In the table there are hundreds of thousands of clones, over 75% of which are singletons. Material: PBMCs or T cells enriched from blood (not recorded which). The origin of the receptors is a woman aged 40 to 50 who had recovered from COVID-19. Both conserved end residues are part of each CDR3. The D gene is left open where the match is weak. For some rows the clone size is stated as once, few or many, or as a class when expanded; others skip it.

TRBD1	TRBV28	.	TRBJ1-1	CASSLGTETNTEAFF	TGTGCCAGCAGTTTAGGGACAGAGACGAACACTGAAGCTTTCTTT
.	TRBV7-2	.	TRBJ1-2	CASSLEGGGLLLENYGYTF	TGTGCCAGCAGCTTAGAGGGCGGGGGCCTCCTCCTCGAGAACTATGGCTACACCTTC
TRBD1	TRBV11-3	.	TRBJ2-7	CASSLWAGGRYEQYF	TGTGCCAGCAGCTTATGGGCAGGGGGTAGGTACGAGCAGTACTTC
TRBD1	TRBV7-9	.	TRBJ1-1	CASSFTGVNTEAFF	TGTGCCAGCAGCTTTACAGGGGTGAACACTGAAGCTTTCTTT
.	TRBV4-3	few	TRBJ2-7	CASSQGPSPSYEQYF	TGCGCCAGCAGCCAAGGTCCTAGCCCATCCTACGAGCAGTACTTC
TRBD1	TRBV9	.	TRBJ1-3	CASSTSGTASSGNTIYF	TGTGCCAGCAGCACCTCCGGGACAGCAAGCTCTGGAAACACCATATATTTT
TRBD2	TRBV6-5	.	TRBJ2-7	CASTASGSYEQYF	TGTGCCAGCACGGCTAGCGGGAGTTACGAGCAGTACTTC
.	TRBV6-1	.	TRBJ1-2	CASSERTHRANYGYTF	TGTGCCAGCAGTGAGAGGACTCACAGAGCTAACTATGGCTACACCTTC
.	TRBV7-9	.	TRBJ2-4	CASSLSLAKNIQYF	TGTGCCAGCAGCTTGAGCTTAGCCAAAAACATTCAGTACTTC
.	TRBV7-2	once	TRBJ2-1	CASSLLRQTNEQFF	TGTGCCAGCAGCTTACTGAGACAGACCAATGAGCAGTTCTTC
.	TRBV5-6	.	TRBJ2-5	CASSLGGALWETQYF	TGTGCCAGCAGCTTGGGTGGGGCGCTATGGGAGACCCAGTACTTC
.	TRBV5-4	once	TRBJ2-5	CASSLTADPQETQYF	TGTGCCAGCAGCTTGACAGCAGACCCCCAAGAGACCCAGTACTTC
TRBD1	TRBV19	.	TRBJ1-1	CASSITGGIEGTEAFF	TGTGCCAGTAGTATCACAGGGGGCATCGAGGGCACTGAAGCTTTCTTT
TRBD1	TRBV10-1	.	TRBJ2-7	CASSEQQGMGEQYF	TGCGCCAGCAGTGAACAACAGGGGATGGGCGAGCAGTACTTC
TRBD1	TRBV5-1	.	TRBJ2-7	CASSDQQGAYEQYF	TGCGCCAGCAGCGATCAACAGGGGGCCTACGAGCAGTACTTC
TRBD2	TRBV7-2	.	TRBJ2-5	CASSSWTSGGAGKTQYF	TGTGCCAGCAGCTCTTGGACTAGCGGGGGGGCCGGAAAGACCCAGTACTTC
TRBD2	TRBV5-1	.	TRBJ2-1	CASSPEGLAGYNEQFF	TGCGCCAGCAGCCCGGAAGGACTAGCGGGGTACAATGAGCAGTTCTTC
.	TRBV12-3/TRBV12-4	.	TRBJ1-1	CASPTRPGVWAFF	TGTGCCAGCCCGACTCGGCCCGGCGTGTGGGCTTTCTTT
.	TRBV29-1	.	TRBJ2-1	CSGGSGLYNEQFF	TGCAGCGGCGGTAGCGGACTCTACAATGAGCAGTTCTTC
TRBD2	TRBV7-9	.	TRBJ2-1	CASSLVTSGYNEQFF	TGTGCCAGCAGCTTAGTTACTAGCGGGTACAATGAGCAGTTCTTC
TRBD2	TRBV9	.	TRBJ2-3	CASSPAGGHTQYF	TGTGCCAGCAGCCCGGCGGGAGGCCATACGCAGTATTTT
TRBD1	TRBV5-6	.	TRBJ1-2	CASSQDRVPANYGYTF	TGTGCCAGCAGCCAGGACAGGGTTCCGGCTAACTATGGCTACACCTTC
TRBD1	TRBV27	.	TRBJ1-4	CASSPEWTGGKLFF	TGTGCCAGCAGTCCGGAGTGGACAGGAGGCAAACTGTTTTTT
TRBD1	TRBV7-6	.	TRBJ1-2	CASSSPLETGAQDYYGYTF	TGTGCCAGCAGCTCCCCCCTAGAGACAGGGGCCCAGGACTACTATGGCTACACCTTC
.	TRBV29-1	.	TRBJ2-5	CSVAGTRGETQYF	TGCAGCGTGGCCGGGACCAGGGGCGAGACCCAGTACTTC
.	TRBV11-2	.	TRBJ2-7	CASSLGGSSYEQYF	TGTGCCAGCAGCTTAGGCGGGTCGTCCTACGAGCAGTACTTC
TRBD1	TRBV19	.	TRBJ2-5	CASSIVQGRETQYF	TGTGCCAGTAGTATTGTACAGGGGAGAGAGACCCAGTACTTC
TRBD1	TRBV3-1/TRBV3-2	.	TRBJ2-1	CASSPHSRGRYEQFF	TGTGCCAGCAGTCCTCACTCGAGGGGGCGGTATGAGCAGTTCTTC
TRBD1	TRBV13	.	TRBJ1-2	CASSLGGQGPYGYTF	TGTGCCAGCAGCTTAGGTGGACAGGGTCCCTATGGCTACACCTTC
TRBD1	TRBV7-6	.	TRBJ2-5	CASSSRTGGLEETQYF	TGTGCCAGCAGCTCAAGGACAGGGGGCTTAGAAGAGACCCAGTACTTC
TRBD2	TRBV29-1	.	TRBJ2-3	CSVEDRSGRAPGDTQYF	TGCAGCGTTGAAGATCGGAGCGGGAGGGCTCCGGGAGATACGCAGTATTTT
.	TRBV7-3	.	TRBJ2-3	CASSPDPGTHEDTDTQYF	TGTGCCAGCAGCCCCGACCCGGGGACTCACGAGGACACAGATACGCAGTATTTT
TRBD1	TRBV6-2/TRBV6-3	.	TRBJ1-5	CASSLDRGQQPQHF	TGTGCCAGCAGTTTGGACAGGGGGCAACAGCCCCAGCATTTT
TRBD2	TRBV6-5	.	TRBJ2-7	CASSYEASGGYF	TGTGCCAGCAGTTACGAGGCTAGCGGGGGCTACTTC
TRBD2	TRBV9	few	TRBJ2-2	CASSVAQRTGGTSRTGELFF	TGTGCCAGCAGCGTAGCCCAAAGGACAGGAGGGACTAGCAGGACCGGGGAGCTGTTTTTT
.	TRBV29-1	.	TRBJ2-3	CSVEPDLRQYF	TGCAGCGTTGAGCCTGATCTTAGGCAGTATTTT
.	TRBV18	.	TRBJ1-1	CASSSKPGERNTEAFF	TGTGCCAGCTCCTCGAAGCCAGGGGAGAGGAACACTGAAGCTTTCTTT
TRBD1	TRBV19	.	TRBJ1-6	CASSSGTGTDSPLHF	TGTGCCAGTAGTTCCGGGACAGGGACTGATTCACCCCTCCACTTT
.	TRBV2	.	TRBJ1-2	CAVRGASYGYTF	TGTGCCGTCCGGGGGGCTAGCTATGGCTACACCTTC
.	TRBV5-1	.	TRBJ1-1	CASSLEGGQNTEAFF	TGCGCCAGCAGCTTGGAGGGGGGGCAGAACACTGAAGCTTTCTTT
.	TRBV28	.	TRBJ1-6	CASSPTGGRLSPLHF	TGTGCCAGCAGTCCGACGGGGGGGCGGTTATCACCCCTCCACTTT
TRBD1	TRBV2	.	TRBJ1-1	CASSPTGVTEAFF	TGTGCCAGCAGTCCAACAGGGGTTACTGAAGCTTTCTTT
.	TRBV18	.	TRBJ1-1	CASSQTDMNTEAFF	TGTGCCAGCTCACAAACAGACATGAACACTGAAGCTTTCTTT
TRBD2	TRBV5-4	once	TRBJ2-1	CASSSDLAGSSYNEQFF	TGTGCCAGCAGCTCGGACTTAGCGGGTAGCTCCTACAATGAGCAGTTCTTC
TRBD2	TRBV2	.	TRBJ2-1	CASSYQGTSGSHYNEQFF	TGTGCCAGCAGTTACCAAGGGACTAGCGGGAGTCACTACAATGAGCAGTTCTTC